Listed below are T cell receptor beta chains from one sample, sequenced in a study of patients and donors after allogeneic stem cell transplantation. MiXCR, applied by TCRdb to the RT-PCR reads, yields one record per CDR3 protein. The sample lists 160,000 or so distinct CDR3 sequences, approximately 24% seen once, with about 25% in the top ten. The sample consisted of blood, either unsorted or a sorted T cell fraction (not recorded which). The receptors stem from a human donor who was either an allogeneic HSCT recipient or a stem cell or donor lymphocyte infusion donor (not recorded which). It is not recorded whose cells these are; they may come from a transplant donor. The CDR3 runs from the conserved cysteine through the conserved F or W. D genes are given only for firm matches.

d_gene,j_gene,v_gene,CDR3aa
-,TRBJ1-2,TRBV29-1,CSVGQYGYTF
TRBD1,TRBJ2-5,TRBV13,CASSPGDRAETQYF
-,TRBJ1-2,TRBV12-3/TRBV12-4,CASSRDVYGYTF
-,TRBJ1-4,TRBV5-1,CASSQTVNNEKLFF
-,TRBJ1-5,TRBV19,CASSIVRGPNNQPQHF
TRBD1,TRBJ2-7,TRBV7-7,CASSLGDRGYEQYF
-,TRBJ1-6,TRBV4-3,CASSLKPAESSYNSPLHF
-,TRBJ2-1,TRBV11-3,CASSLEGQLVNEQFF
-,TRBJ2-1,TRBV20-1,CSAKKAGASYNEQFF
-,TRBJ2-7,TRBV4-3,CASSQDWADSYEQYF
-,TRBJ2-7,TRBV30,CAWSWGDYEQYF
-,TRBJ1-3,TRBV3-1,CASSQDETGDTIYF
TRBD1,TRBJ1-4,TRBV7-6,CASSLVQGALSNEKLFF
-,TRBJ1-2,TRBV19,CASSREGYGYTF
-,TRBJ2-1,TRBV9,CASSVDPSSYNEQFF
-,TRBJ1-1,TRBV7-3,CASSLRYQGRNTEAFF
-,TRBJ1-3,TRBV20-1,CSARDTWMGSGNTIYF
-,TRBJ2-1,TRBV29-1,CSVDTENYNEQFF
TRBD2,TRBJ2-3,TRBV6-2/TRBV6-3,CASSYSVTSTITDTQYF
-,TRBJ1-1,TRBV3-1,CASSPRDYNTEAFF
-,TRBJ2-2,TRBV20-1,CSARDLVQGVVGELFF
-,TRBJ1-1,TRBV18,CASSLGTKNTEAFF
-,TRBJ1-5,TRBV21-1,CASSRWDIFSNQPQHF
-,TRBJ1-1,TRBV14,CASSPLGKNTEAFF